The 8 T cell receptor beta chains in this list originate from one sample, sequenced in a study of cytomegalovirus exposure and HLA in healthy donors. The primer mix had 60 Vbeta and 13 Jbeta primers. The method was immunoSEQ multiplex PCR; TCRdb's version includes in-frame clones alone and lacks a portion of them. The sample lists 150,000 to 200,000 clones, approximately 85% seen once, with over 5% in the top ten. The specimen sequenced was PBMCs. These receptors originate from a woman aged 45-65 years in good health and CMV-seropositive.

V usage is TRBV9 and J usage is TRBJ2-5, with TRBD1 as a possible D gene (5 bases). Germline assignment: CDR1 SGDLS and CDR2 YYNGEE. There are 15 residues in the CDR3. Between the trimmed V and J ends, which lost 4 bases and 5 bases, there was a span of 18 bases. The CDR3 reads CASSFSQGGVETQYF. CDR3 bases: TGTGCCAGCAGCTTTAGTCAGGGTGGGGTGGAGACCCAGTACTTC.

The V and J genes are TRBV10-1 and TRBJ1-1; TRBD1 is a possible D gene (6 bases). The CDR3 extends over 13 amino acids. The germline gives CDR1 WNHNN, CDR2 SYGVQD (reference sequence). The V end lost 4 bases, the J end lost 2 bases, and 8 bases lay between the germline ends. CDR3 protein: CASSGTANTEAFF. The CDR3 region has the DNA TGCGCCAGCAGTGGGACAGCTAACACTGAAGCTTTCTTT.

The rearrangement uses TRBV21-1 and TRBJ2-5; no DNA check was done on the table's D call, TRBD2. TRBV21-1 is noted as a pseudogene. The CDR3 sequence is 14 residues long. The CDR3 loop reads CATTGGRHQETQYF. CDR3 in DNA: TGTGCCACCACCGGGGGACGACATCAAGAGACCCAGTACTTC.

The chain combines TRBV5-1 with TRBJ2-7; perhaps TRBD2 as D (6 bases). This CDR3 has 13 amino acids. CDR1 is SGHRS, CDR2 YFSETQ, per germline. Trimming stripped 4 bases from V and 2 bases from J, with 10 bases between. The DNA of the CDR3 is TGCGCCAGCAGCCCCCGGGAGACCTACGAGCAGTACTTC. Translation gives CASSPRETYEQYF.

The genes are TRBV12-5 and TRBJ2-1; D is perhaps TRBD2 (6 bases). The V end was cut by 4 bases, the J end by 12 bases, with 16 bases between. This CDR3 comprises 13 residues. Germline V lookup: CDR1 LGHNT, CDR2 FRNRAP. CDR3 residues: CASGSLLGGTQFF. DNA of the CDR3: TGTGCTAGTGGTTCTCTTCTGGGGGGAACGCAGTTCTTC.

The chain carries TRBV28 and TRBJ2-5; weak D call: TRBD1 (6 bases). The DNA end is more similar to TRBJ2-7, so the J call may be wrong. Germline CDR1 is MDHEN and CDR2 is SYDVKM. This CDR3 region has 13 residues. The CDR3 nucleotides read TGTGCCAGCAGTCAGACAGGATTCTACGAGCAGTACTTC. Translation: CASSQTGFYEQYF.

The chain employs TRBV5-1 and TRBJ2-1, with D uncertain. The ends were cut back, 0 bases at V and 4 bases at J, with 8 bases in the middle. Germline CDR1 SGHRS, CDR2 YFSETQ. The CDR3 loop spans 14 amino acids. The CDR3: CASSLEAAYNEQFF. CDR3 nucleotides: TGCGCCAGCAGCTTGGAGGCGGCGTACAATGAGCAGTTCTTC.

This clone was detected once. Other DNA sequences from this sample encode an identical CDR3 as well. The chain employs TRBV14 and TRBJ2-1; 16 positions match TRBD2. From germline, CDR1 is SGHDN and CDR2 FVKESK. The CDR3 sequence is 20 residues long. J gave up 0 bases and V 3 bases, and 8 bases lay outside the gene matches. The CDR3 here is CASSQTGGLAGGSSYNEQFF. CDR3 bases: TGTGCCAGCAGCCAGACGGGGGGACTAGCGGGAGGGAGCTCCTACAATGAGCAGTTCTTC. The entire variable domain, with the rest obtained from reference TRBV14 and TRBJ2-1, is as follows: EAGVTQFPSHSVIEKGQTVTLRCDPISGHDNLYWYRRVMGKEIKFLLHFVKESKQDESGMPNNRFLAERTGGTYSTLKVQPAELEDSGVYFCASSQTGGLAGGSSYNEQFFGPGTRLTVL.